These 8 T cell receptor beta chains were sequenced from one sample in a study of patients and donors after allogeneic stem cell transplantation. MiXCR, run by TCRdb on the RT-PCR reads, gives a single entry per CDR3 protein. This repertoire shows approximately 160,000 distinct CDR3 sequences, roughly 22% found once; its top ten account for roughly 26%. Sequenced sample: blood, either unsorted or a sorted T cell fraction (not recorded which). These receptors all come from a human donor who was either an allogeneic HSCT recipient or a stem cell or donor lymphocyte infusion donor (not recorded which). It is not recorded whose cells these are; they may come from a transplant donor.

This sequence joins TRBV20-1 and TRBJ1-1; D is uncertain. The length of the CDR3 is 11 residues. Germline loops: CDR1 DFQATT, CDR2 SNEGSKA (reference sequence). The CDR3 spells CKAVLNTEAFF. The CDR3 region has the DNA TGCAAGGCGGTTCTGAACACTGAAGCTTTCTTT.

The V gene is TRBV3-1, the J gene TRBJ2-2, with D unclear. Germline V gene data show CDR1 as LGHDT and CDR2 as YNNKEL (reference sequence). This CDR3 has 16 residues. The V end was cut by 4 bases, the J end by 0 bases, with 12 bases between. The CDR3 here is CASSPPIRSNTGELFF. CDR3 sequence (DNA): TGTGCCAGCAGCCCACCGATCAGATCGAACACCGGGGAGCTGTTTTTT.

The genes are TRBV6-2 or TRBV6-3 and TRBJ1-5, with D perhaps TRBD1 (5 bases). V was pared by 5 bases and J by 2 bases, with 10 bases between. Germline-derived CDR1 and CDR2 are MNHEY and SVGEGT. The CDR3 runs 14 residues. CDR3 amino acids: CASSQQVRNQPQHF. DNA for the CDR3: TGTGCCAGCAGTCAACAGGTCCGCAATCAGCCCCAGCATTTT.

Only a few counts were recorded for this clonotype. In nucleotides, the CDR3 is TGTGCCACCAGCAATGGGGAATACACAGATACGCAGTATTTT. Its translation is CATSNGEYTDTQYF. This sequence joins TRBV15 and TRBJ2-3, with D uncertain. This CDR3 contains 14 residues. The V end lost 4 bases, the J end lost 2 bases, and 10 bases lay between the germline ends. Germline CDR1 and CDR2: LNHNV and YYDKDF (reference sequence).

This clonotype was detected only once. The CDR3 bases are TGTGCCAGCAGCCTAACAGGACAGGGGGGCATCGAGCAGTACTTC. The encoded protein is CASSLTGQGGIEQYF. The chain links TRBV7-9 to TRBJ2-7; 10 bases are a match to TRBD1. Germline V lookup: CDR1 SEHNR, CDR2 FQNEAQ (reference sequence). The CDR3 loop spans 15 amino acids. V gave up 5 bases and J gave up 6 bases; unmatched junction bases: 10. Based on the CDR3 plus reference TRBV7-9 and TRBJ2-7, the full variable domain is DTGVSQNPRHKITKRGQNVTFRCDPISEHNRLYWYRQTLGQGPEFLTYFQNEAQLEKSRLLSDRFSAERPKGSFSTLEIQRTEQGDSAMYLCASSLTGQGGIEQYFGPGTRLTVT.

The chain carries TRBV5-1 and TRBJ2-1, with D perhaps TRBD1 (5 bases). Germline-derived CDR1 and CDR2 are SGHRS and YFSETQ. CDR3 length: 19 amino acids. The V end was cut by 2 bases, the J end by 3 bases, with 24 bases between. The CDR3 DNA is TGCGCCAGCAGCTTTCTGTCCATCAACGCAGGGAAAAACTACAATGAGCAGTTCTTC. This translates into CASSFLSINAGKNYNEQFF.

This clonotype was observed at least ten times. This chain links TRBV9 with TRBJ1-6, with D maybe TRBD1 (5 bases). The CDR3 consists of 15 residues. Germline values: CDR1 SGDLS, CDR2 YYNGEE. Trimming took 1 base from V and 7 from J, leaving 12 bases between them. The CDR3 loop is CASSVQGLENSPLHF. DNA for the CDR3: TGTGCCAGCAGCGTACAGGGCTTGGAAAATTCACCCCTCCACTTT.

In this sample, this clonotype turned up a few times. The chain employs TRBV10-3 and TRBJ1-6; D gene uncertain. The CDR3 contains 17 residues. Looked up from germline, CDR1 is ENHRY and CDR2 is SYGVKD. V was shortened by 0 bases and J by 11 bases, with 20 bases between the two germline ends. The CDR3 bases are TGTGCCATCAGTGAGTCGAGTCAGTGGCCCGTGGATACACCCCTCCACTTT. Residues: CAISESSQWPVDTPLHF.